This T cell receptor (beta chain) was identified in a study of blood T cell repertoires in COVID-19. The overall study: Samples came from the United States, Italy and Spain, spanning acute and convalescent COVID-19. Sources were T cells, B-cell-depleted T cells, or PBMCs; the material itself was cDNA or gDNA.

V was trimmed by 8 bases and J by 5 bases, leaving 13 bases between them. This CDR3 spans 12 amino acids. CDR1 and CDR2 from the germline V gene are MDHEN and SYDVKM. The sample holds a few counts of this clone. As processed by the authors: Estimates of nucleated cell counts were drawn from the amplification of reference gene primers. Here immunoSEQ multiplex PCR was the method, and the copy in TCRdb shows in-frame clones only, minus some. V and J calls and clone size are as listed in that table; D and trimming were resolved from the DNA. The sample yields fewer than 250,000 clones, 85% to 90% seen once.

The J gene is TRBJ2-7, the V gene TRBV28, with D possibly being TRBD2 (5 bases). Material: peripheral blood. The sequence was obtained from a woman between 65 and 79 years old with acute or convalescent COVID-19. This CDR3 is CASLGVVDEQYF. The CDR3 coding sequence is TGTGCCAGCTTGGGAGTCGTCGACGAGCAGTACTTC.